The clone carrying this T cell receptor beta chain showed up many times. This CDR3 region has 14 residues. Germline CDR1 DFQATT, CDR2 SNEGSKA (reference sequence). Trimming shortened V by 3 bases and J by 7 bases, and 16 bases separated the two germline ends. This record belongs to a study of T cells in Graves' hyperthyroidism and ophthalmopathy. TCR beta CDR3 regions were amplified from RNA transcripts. With the HTBI primer set, the TCR CDR3 went through a first round of RT-PCR. TCRdb re-called the multiplex PCR reads with MiXCR, one entry per CDR3 protein. The table lists about 420,000 distinct CDR3 sequences, about an eighth of them singletons.

The sequence came from a young woman with Graves' hyperthyroidism. This chain uses TRBV20-1 with TRBJ1-5; D may be TRBD1 (5 bases). The source material was blood. The CDR3 nucleotides read TGCAGTGCTAGTAAGGGACGAGAGCGGCAGCCCCAGCATTTT. Amino acid sequence: CSASKGRERQPQHF.